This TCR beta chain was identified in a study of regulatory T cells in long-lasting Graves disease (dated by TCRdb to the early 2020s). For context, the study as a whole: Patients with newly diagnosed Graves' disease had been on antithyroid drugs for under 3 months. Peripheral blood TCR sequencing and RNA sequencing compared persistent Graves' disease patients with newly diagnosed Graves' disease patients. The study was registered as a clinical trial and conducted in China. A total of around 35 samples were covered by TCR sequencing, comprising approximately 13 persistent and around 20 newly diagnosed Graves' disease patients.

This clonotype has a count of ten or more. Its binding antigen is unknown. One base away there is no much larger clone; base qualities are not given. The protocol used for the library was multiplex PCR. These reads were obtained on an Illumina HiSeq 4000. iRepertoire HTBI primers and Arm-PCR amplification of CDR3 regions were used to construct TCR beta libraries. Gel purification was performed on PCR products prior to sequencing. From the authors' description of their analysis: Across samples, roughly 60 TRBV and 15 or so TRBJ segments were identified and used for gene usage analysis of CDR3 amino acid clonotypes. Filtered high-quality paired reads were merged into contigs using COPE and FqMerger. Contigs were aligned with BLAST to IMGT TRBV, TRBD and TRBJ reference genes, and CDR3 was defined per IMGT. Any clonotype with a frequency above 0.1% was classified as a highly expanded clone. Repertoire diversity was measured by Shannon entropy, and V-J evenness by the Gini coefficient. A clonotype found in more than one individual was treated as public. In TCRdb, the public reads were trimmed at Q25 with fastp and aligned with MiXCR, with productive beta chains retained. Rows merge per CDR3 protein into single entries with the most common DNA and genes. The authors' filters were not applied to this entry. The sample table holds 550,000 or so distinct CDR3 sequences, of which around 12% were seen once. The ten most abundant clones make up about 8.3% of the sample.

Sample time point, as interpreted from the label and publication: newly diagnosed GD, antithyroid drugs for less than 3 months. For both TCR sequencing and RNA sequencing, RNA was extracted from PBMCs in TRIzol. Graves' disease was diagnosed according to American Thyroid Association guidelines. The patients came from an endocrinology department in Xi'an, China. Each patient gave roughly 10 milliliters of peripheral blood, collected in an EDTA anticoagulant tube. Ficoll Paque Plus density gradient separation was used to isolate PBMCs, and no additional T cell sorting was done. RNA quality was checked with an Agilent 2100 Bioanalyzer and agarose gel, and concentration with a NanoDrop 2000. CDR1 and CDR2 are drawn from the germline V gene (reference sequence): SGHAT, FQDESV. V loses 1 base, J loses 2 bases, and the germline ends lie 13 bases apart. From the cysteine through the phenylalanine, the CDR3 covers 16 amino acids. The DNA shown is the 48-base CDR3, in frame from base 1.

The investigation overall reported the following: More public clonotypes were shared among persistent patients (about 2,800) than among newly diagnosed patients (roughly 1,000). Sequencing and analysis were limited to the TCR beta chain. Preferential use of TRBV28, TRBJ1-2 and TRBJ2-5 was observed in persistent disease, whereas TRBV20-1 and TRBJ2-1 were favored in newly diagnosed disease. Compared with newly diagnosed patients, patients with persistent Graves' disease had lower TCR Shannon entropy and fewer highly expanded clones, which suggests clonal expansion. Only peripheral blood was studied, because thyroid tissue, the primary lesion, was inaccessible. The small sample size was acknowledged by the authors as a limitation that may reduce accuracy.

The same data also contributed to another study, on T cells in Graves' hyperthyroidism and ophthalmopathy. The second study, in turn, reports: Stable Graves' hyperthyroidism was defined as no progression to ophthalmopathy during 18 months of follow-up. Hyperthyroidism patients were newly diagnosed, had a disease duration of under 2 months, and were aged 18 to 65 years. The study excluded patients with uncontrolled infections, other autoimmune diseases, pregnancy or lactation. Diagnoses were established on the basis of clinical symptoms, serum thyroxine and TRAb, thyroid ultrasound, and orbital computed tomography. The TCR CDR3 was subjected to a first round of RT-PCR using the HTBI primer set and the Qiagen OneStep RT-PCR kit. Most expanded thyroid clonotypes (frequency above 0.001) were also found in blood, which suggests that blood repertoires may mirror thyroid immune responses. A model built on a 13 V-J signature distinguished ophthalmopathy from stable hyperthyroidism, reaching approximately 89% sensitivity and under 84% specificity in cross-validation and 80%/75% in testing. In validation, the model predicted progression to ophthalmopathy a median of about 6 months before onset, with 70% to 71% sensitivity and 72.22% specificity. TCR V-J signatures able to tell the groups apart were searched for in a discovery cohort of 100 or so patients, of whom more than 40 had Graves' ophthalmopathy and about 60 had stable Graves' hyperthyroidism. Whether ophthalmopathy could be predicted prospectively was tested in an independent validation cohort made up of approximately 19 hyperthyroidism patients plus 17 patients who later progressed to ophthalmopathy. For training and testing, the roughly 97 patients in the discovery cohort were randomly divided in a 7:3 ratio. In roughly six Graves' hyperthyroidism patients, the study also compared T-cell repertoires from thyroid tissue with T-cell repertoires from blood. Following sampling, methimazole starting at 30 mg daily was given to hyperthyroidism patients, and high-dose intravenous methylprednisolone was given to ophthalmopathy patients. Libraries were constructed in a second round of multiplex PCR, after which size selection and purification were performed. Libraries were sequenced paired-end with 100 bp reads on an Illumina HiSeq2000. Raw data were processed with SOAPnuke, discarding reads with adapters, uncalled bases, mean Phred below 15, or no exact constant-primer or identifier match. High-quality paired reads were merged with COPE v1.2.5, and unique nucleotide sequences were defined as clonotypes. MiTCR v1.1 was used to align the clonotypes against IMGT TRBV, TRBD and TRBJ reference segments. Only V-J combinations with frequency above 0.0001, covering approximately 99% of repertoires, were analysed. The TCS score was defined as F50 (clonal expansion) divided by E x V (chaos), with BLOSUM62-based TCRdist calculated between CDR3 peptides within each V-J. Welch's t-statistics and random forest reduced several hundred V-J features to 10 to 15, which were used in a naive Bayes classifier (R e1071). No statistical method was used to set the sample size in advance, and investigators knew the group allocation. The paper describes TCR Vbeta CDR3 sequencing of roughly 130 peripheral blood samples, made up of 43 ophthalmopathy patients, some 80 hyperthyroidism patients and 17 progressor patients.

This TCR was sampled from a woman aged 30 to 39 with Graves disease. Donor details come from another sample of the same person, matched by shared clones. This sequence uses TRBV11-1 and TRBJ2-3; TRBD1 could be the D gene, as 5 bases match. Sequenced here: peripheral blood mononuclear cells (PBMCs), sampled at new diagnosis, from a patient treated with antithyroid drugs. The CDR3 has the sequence CASSLEGGQTTDTQYF. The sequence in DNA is TGTGCCAGCAGCTTAGAAGGCGGACAAACCACAGATACGCAGTATTTT.